The 8 T cell receptor beta chains listed next were all sequenced from one sample in a study of T cell changes during pregnancy in multiple sclerosis. Profiling relied on immunoSEQ multiplex PCR, and the TCRdb table lists in-frame clones only, not all of them. The sample holds nearly 110,000 clones, around 90% seen once. The specimen was peripheral blood, collected after pregnancy. Receptors were obtained from a female donor with multiple sclerosis, enrolled in a pregnancy study.

This clone has only one observation. The chain employs TRBV11-3 and TRBJ2-1; 10 nucleotides match TRBD2. The CDR3 is made up of 16 amino acids. The junction had 9 bases not matched to a gene; V was cut back by 1 base and J by 9 bases. Germline CDR1 SGHNT, CDR2 YENEEA. CDR3 in amino acids: CASSLVLAGISGEQFF. The CDR3 DNA follows: TGTGCCAGCAGCTTAGTACTAGCGGGAATTTCTGGTGAGCAGTTCTTC.

The chain uses TRBV7-2 and TRBJ2-7; 7 nucleotides line up with TRBD2. This CDR3 comprises 16 residues. Germline CDR1 is SGHTA and CDR2 is FQGNSA. Trimming removed 0 bases from V and 3 bases from J; junction bases left unmatched: 8. In nucleotides, the CDR3 is TGTGCCAGCAGCTTAGCGCCCCGGCGGGAGAACTACGAGCAGTACTTC. Its protein product is CASSLAPRRENYEQYF. The complete variable domain, with remaining parts taken from reference TRBV7-2 and TRBJ2-7, reads GAGVSQSPSNKVTEKGKDVELRCDPISGHTALYWYRQSLGQGLEFLIYFQGNSAPDKSGLPSDRFSAERTGGSVSTLTIQRTQQEDSAVYLCASSLAPRRENYEQYFGPGTRLTVT.

This chain joins TRBV28 and TRBJ2-3; no reliable D call. Trimming took off 6 bases at V and 3 bases at J, with 7 bases between the two ends. The germline CDR1 and CDR2 sequences are MDHEN and SYDVKM. The CDR3 has 12 residues. CDR3 sequence (DNA): TGTGCCAGCAGATTAACTACAGATACGCAGTATTTT. Protein sequence: CASRLTTDTQYF.

The chain recombines TRBV7-2 with TRBJ1-2; 7 bases agree with TRBD1. The J segment lost 4 bases and the V segment lost 5 bases, leaving 10 bases of the junction unmatched. The CDR3 has 15 residues. Germline V gives CDR1 SGHTA, CDR2 FQGNSA. The CDR3 is CASSLPRQGGYGYTF. Written as DNA, the CDR3 is TGTGCCAGCAGCCTCCCCCGCCAGGGGGGCTATGGCTACACCTTC.

The gene calls are TRBV15 and TRBJ2-1, with 7 bases lining up with TRBD2. V lost 6 bases, J lost 5 bases, and 7 bases stayed unmatched. This CDR3 has 14 residues. The germline CDR1 and CDR2 sequences are LNHNV and YYDKDF (reference sequence). The CDR3 sequence is CATRGPGRNNEQFF. The CDR3 nucleotides are TGTGCCACCAGAGGCCCCGGGAGGAACAATGAGCAGTTCTTC.

This chain connects TRBV30 to TRBJ2-1; TRBD2 matches at 8 bases. CDR1 and CDR2 (germline): GTSNPN, SVGIG (reference sequence). The CDR3 has 14 amino acids. The V segment lost 5 bases and the J segment 3 bases; nucleotides outside the gene matches: 6. The DNA of the CDR3 is TGTGCCTGGGGAGCGGGGGCCCTCTACAATGAGCAGTTCTTC. This translates into CAWGAGALYNEQFF.

The chain has TRBV5-6 and TRBJ2-2; D gene uncertain. The V gene lost 4 bases and the J gene lost 6 bases, with 13 bases spanning the gap. This CDR3 has 14 amino acids. Germline loops: CDR1 SGHDT, CDR2 YYEEEE. The CDR3 region is CASSPPLVPGELFF. CDR3 bases: TGTGCCAGCAGCCCGCCTTTAGTCCCCGGGGAGCTGTTTTTT.

The chain couples TRBV6-1 to TRBJ1-3; D gene uncertain. CDR1 MNHNS and CDR2 SASEGT come from the germline V gene. V lost 4 bases to trimming and J lost 0 bases, with 10 bases between them. The CDR3 has 15 amino acids. DNA for the CDR3: TGTGCCAGCAGTGTTTTAAACTACTCTGGAAACACCATATATTTT. Its protein is CASSVLNYSGNTIYF.